Below are 32 T cell receptor beta chains sequenced from a single sample in a study of Graves' ophthalmopathy and Graves' hyperthyroidism. Transcripts of RNA were the source for amplifying TCR beta CDR3 regions. An opening RT-PCR round employed HTBI primers and preceded a second-round multiplex PCR. TCRdb reanalysed the multiplex PCR reads using MiXCR and keeps one entry per CDR3 protein. Of a few hundred thousand distinct CDR3 sequences detected, approximately 15% appear once; the ten largest clones hold roughly 7%. The sequenced material came from peripheral blood. These receptors were taken from a woman aged 18-35 years with stable Graves' hyperthyroidism.

This clonotype was recorded at least ten times. The chain joins TRBV25-1 to TRBJ2-7, with TRBD1 matching 8 bases. Per germline, CDR1 MGHDK and CDR2 SYGVNS. CDR3 length: 14 amino acids. Trimming removed 4 bases from V and 0 bases from J; junction bases left unmatched: 2. CDR3 DNA: TGTGCCAGCAGTGCCGACAGGGGCTCCTACGAGCAGTACTTC. Protein: CASSADRGSYEQYF.

There are a few counts of this clonotype. The chain recombines TRBV7-2 with TRBJ2-7; 7 bases are shared with TRBD1. After removal of 4 bases from V and 2 bases from J, the junction contained 8 bases not matched to a gene. The CDR3 totals 15 residues. Germline CDR1 SGHTA, CDR2 FQGNSA. CDR3 nucleotides: TGTGCCAGCAGCTCCCGGGACAGAAAAACCTACGAGCAGTACTTC. Translated: CASSSRDRKTYEQYF.

This clonotype has ten or more counts. V gene TRBV6-2 or TRBV6-3 combines with J gene TRBJ1-2; D gene uncertain. This CDR3 region has 8 residues. The V gene's germline CDR1 is MNHEY and CDR2 SVGEGT. V was clipped by 8 bases and J by 8 bases, with 3 bases between them. CDR3 coding DNA: TGTGCCAGCGGCGGCTACACCTTC. Translation gives CASGGYTF.

In this sample, this clonotype turned up many times. The CDR3 DNA reads as TGTGCCAGTTCGAATAACACCCACGAGCAGTACTTC. This sequence encodes CASSNNTHEQYF. The rearrangement uses TRBV6-1 and TRBJ2-7; D remains unclear. The CDR3 is 12 residues long. Deletions cut 9 bases from V and 5 bases from J, with 14 bases between. Germline CDR1 is MNHNS and CDR2 is SASEGT.

This sequence joins TRBV6-5 and TRBJ2-7; TRBD1 is a possible D gene (6 bases). Trimming pared 4 bases from V and 12 bases from J, leaving 13 bases between. Germline loops: CDR1 MNHEY, CDR2 SVGAGI. This CDR3 has 11 residues. This CDR3 reads CASSSYRDTYF. The CDR3 DNA is TGTGCCAGCAGTTCCTACAGGGACACGTACTTC.

The V call is TRBV2, the J call TRBJ2-2, with D uncertain. V dropped 4 bases and J dropped 4 bases, with 13 bases sitting between them. The germline gives CDR1 SNHLY, CDR2 FYNNEI. The CDR3 runs to 15 residues. CDR3 residues: CASSVVAPGTGELFF. The CDR3 DNA reads as TGTGCCAGCAGTGTGGTGGCCCCGGGCACCGGGGAGCTGTTTTTT.

This clonotype was found many times. The gene calls are TRBV11-2 and TRBJ1-1; 7 bases fit TRBD1. Germline V gene sequence: CDR1 SGHAT, CDR2 FQNNGV. This CDR3 is built from 16 residues. V lost 5 bases to trimming and J lost 5 bases; unmatched junction nucleotides: 14. The CDR3 coding sequence is TGTGCCAGCAGCCCGCGACGACAGGGACGGAGGACTGAAGCTTTCTTT. Its translation: CASSPRRQGRRTEAFF.

In this sample, this clonotype turned up a few times. The V gene is TRBV7-3, the J gene TRBJ2-1; 7 nucleotides line up with TRBD2. Germline V CDR1 and CDR2: SGHTA, FQGTGA. Germline trimming cut 2 bases from V and 8 bases from J; bases unmatched to any gene: 9. The CDR3 is 15 residues long. This CDR3 reads CASSLGRGKSDEQFF. The CDR3 DNA reads as TGTGCCAGCAGCTTAGGGCGGGGGAAATCTGATGAGCAGTTCTTC.

This clonotype was found many times. V and J are TRBV6-2 or TRBV6-3 and TRBJ2-7; weak D call: TRBD1 (5 bases). Germline V gives CDR1 MNHEY, CDR2 SVGEGT. Trimming took off 6 bases at V and 6 bases at J, with 15 bases between the two ends. The CDR3 contains 13 residues. As DNA, the CDR3 is TGTGCCAGCAGCAAACTACATGGGGCCGAGCAGTACTTC. The encoded protein is CASSKLHGAEQYF.

V and J are TRBV13 and TRBJ2-7; TRBD2 agrees at 8 bases. CDR3 length: 16 residues. After removal of 5 bases from V and 6 bases from J, the junction contained 15 bases not matched to a gene. Germline V gene lookup returns CDR1 PRHDT and CDR2 FYEKMQ (reference sequence). The CDR3 is CASSRRVGASGLEQYF. Written as DNA, the CDR3 is TGTGCCAGCAGCCGCCGCGTTGGGGCTAGCGGGCTCGAGCAGTACTTC.

The CDR3: CAIPGPEGEAFF. DNA for the CDR3: TGTGCCATTCCCGGGCCCGAGGGTGAAGCTTTCTTT. V gene TRBV18 combines with J gene TRBJ1-1, with D unclear. In germline, CDR1 is KGHSH, CDR2 LQKENI. Trimming left V 10 bases short and J 7 bases short, with 16 bases between. There are 12 residues in the CDR3. The entire variable domain, with the rest obtained from reference TRBV18 and TRBJ1-1, is as follows: NAGVMQNPRHLVRRRGQEARLRCSPMKGHSHVYWYRQLPEEGLKFMVYLQKENIIDESGMPKERFSAEFPKEGPSILRIQQVVRGDSAAYFCAIPGPEGEAFFGQGTRLTVV.

This chain uses TRBV12-3 or TRBV12-4 with TRBJ2-5; tentatively, D is TRBD1 (5 bases). The CDR3 contains 14 residues. V dropped 4 bases and J dropped 0 bases, with 9 bases sitting between them. The DNA of the CDR3 is TGTGCCAGCAGTTGGAGACAGAACCAAGAGACCCAGTACTTC. The encoded protein is CASSWRQNQETQYF.

This clonotype has a count of ten or more. The chain carries TRBV6-5 and TRBJ1-2; D is uncertain. Germline CDR1 reads MNHEY; CDR2 reads SVGAGI. There are 13 residues in the CDR3. Trimming removed 2 bases at V and 3 bases at J, with 7 bases between. CDR3 protein: CASSYGTDYGYTF. DNA of the CDR3: TGTGCCAGCAGTTACGGAACAGACTATGGCTACACCTTC.

This clonotype was counted many times. Here the CDR3 DNA reads TGCAGCGTTGTATTAGCGGCCCAAGAGACCCAGTACTTC. Translating gives CSVVLAAQETQYF. The rearrangement uses TRBV29-1 and TRBJ2-5; D may be TRBD2 (6 bases). Germline CDR1 reads SQVTM; CDR2 reads ANQGSEA. The CDR3 totals 13 residues. The V end was cut by 4 bases, the J end by 1 base, with 10 bases between.

Ten or more counts support this clonotype. V usage is TRBV28 and J usage is TRBJ1-2; 8 nucleotides match TRBD1. CDR3 length: 13 residues. From germline, CDR1 is MDHEN and CDR2 SYDVKM. The trim removed 3 bases at V and 6 bases at J, leaving 3 bases unmatched. CDR3 DNA: TGTGCCAGCAGTTTGAAGACAGGGGATGGCTACACCTTC. Protein product: CASSLKTGDGYTF.

This chain connects TRBV7-2 to TRBJ2-7; D is tentatively TRBD1 or TRBD2 (5 bases each). The germline CDR1 and CDR2 sequences are SGHTA and FQGNSA. CDR3 size: 13 residues. Deletions cut 8 bases from V and 0 bases from J, with 11 bases between. This chain's CDR3 is CASRDGYSYEQYF. The CDR3 bases are TGTGCCAGCCGGGACGGCTACTCCTACGAGCAGTACTTC.

The chain joins TRBV4-2 to TRBJ2-2; TRBD1 agrees at 7 bases. CDR1 is LGHNA and CDR2 is YNFKEQ in the germline V gene. There are 17 residues in the CDR3. The trim removed 4 bases at V and 5 bases at J, leaving 13 bases unmatched. CDR3 sequence: CASSPNRQGVRTGELFF. The CDR3 DNA reads as TGTGCCAGCAGCCCTAATCGACAGGGAGTGCGGACCGGGGAGCTGTTTTTT.

This clonotype was seen at least ten times. This chain links TRBV28 with TRBJ1-1; D gene ambiguous. The CDR3 spans 12 residues. Germline loops: CDR1 MDHEN, CDR2 SYDVKM. Trimming pared 6 bases from V and 10 bases from J, leaving 15 bases between. The CDR3 DNA sequence: TGTGCCAGCAGAACCGGGAACCCTAGAGCTTTCTTT. It specifies CASRTGNPRAFF.

This clonotype was found many times. CDR3 in DNA: TGTGCCAGCAGTTTATCCGGGCAGCTAGGGAGCACTGAAGCTTTCTTT. Amino acid sequence: CASSLSGQLGSTEAFF. The chain has TRBV27 and TRBJ1-1; no reliable D call. This CDR3 region has 16 residues. V lost 0 bases and J 4 bases, leaving 15 bases between the germline ends. In germline, CDR1 is MNHEY, CDR2 SMNVEV (reference sequence).

This clonotype was observed many times. V gene TRBV10-1 combines with J gene TRBJ1-1; possibly TRBD1 for D (5 bases). V lost 6 bases and J 6 bases, leaving 14 bases between the germline ends. Germline loops: CDR1 WNHNN, CDR2 SYGVQD (reference sequence). The CDR3 runs to 13 residues. The CDR3 bases are TGCGCCAGCAGAGCTGACAGTGCCTCTGAAGCTTTCTTT. As protein: CASRADSASEAFF.

This clonotype has a count of ten or more. The chain links TRBV11-3 to TRBJ2-7; 7 bases line up with TRBD1. Germline CDR1 reads SGHNT; CDR2 reads YENEEA. CDR3 length: 14 amino acids. After removal of 7 bases from V and 1 base from J, the junction contained 7 bases not matched to a gene. The CDR3 here is CASMSGTASYEQYF. In nucleotides, the CDR3 is TGTGCCAGCATGTCCGGGACAGCATCCTACGAGCAGTACTTC.

This clonotype was seen ten or more times. The chain has TRBV5-5 and TRBJ1-1; D is ambiguous. V was cut by 0 bases and J by 1 base, with 10 bases left in between. This CDR3 has 15 residues. Germline CDR1 and CDR2: SGHKS and YYEKEE (reference sequence). The CDR3 nucleotides are TGTGCCAGCAGCTTGGTCCTGAAGTGGAACACTGAAGCTTTCTTT. This sequence encodes CASSLVLKWNTEAFF.

For this clonotype: A much larger clone lies a single base off, so this may be a read error. The chain links TRBV12-3 or TRBV12-4 to TRBJ2-4; the D gene is possibly TRBD2 (5 bases). The CDR3 has 15 residues. The CDR3 sequence: CVSSSESGAKNIQYF. For the CDR3, the DNA is TGTGTCAGCAGTTCAGAAAGCGGAGCCAAAAACATTCAGTACTTC.

This clonotype was counted ten times or more. The V call is TRBV5-8, the J call TRBJ1-5, with D perhaps matching TRBD1 (5 bases). The CDR3 is made up of 15 amino acids. Germline loops: CDR1 SGHTS, CDR2 YDEGEE. V lost 0 bases and J lost 4, with 11 bases in between. The CDR3 region has the DNA TGTGCCAGCAGCTTGGGGGACCGCCCAAATCAGCCCCAGCATTTT. Its translation: CASSLGDRPNQPQHF.

This clonotype was observed many times. The V call is TRBV6-1, the J call TRBJ2-7; D not resolved. The CDR3 spans 13 residues. Trimming removed 3 bases from V and 2 bases from J, with 8 bases in between. Germline loops: CDR1 MNHNS, CDR2 SASEGT. The CDR3 is CASSEVVTYEQYF. The CDR3 region has the DNA TGTGCCAGCAGTGAGGTAGTAACCTACGAGCAGTACTTC.

This clonotype was recorded many times. The rearrangement uses TRBV3-1 and TRBJ1-2; D may be TRBD1 (5 bases). This CDR3 region has 14 residues. V dropped 9 bases and J dropped 9 bases, with 23 bases sitting between them. CDR1 and CDR2 from the germline V gene are LGHDT and YNNKEL (reference sequence). As DNA, the CDR3 is TGTGCCAGTTCCAATCTGGGGCCTGGCTCGCGCTACACCTTC. Translated: CASSNLGPGSRYTF.

There are many counts of this clonotype. The V call is TRBV10-1, the J call TRBJ1-1, with D possibly being TRBD1 (5 bases). The germline V gene encodes CDR1 WNHNN and CDR2 SYGVQD (reference sequence). The germline V and J ends were trimmed by 5 bases and 7 bases, with 14 bases remaining between them. This CDR3 is 13 amino acids long. The CDR3 sequence is CASSQGVGVEAFF. In DNA form, the CDR3 reads TGCGCCAGCAGTCAAGGGGTTGGAGTTGAAGCTTTCTTT.

This clonotype was detected many times. The chain carries TRBV29-1 and TRBJ1-5; 8 nucleotides match TRBD1. Germline CDR1 is SQVTM and CDR2 is ANQGSEA. The CDR3 covers 14 residues. Unmatched junction bases numbered 7, after V lost 2 bases and J lost 7 bases. CDR3 residues: CSVETDRVKQPQHF. The CDR3 DNA reads as TGCAGCGTTGAAACGGACAGGGTAAAGCAGCCCCAGCATTTT.

The sample holds many counts of this clonotype. The chain links TRBV7-2 to TRBJ2-5; a possible D gene is TRBD1 (5 bases). Trimming took off 1 base at V and 10 bases at J, with 13 bases between the two ends. Germline V lookup: CDR1 SGHTA, CDR2 FQGNSA. The CDR3 runs 13 residues. DNA of the CDR3: TGTGCCAGCAGCTTAGTCCAACAGGAGCGCCAGTACTTC. It is translated as CASSLVQQERQYF.

This clonotype was recorded many times. DNA for the CDR3: TGTGCCAGCTCACCAGGGCGTGAGACCCAGTACTTC. Translation gives CASSPGRETQYF. The chain employs TRBV18 and TRBJ2-5; D gene unclear. The germline V gene has CDR1 KGHSH and CDR2 LQKENI. V lost 2 bases and J lost 5, with 6 bases in between. The CDR3 extends over 12 amino acids.

The table lists this clonotype with a few counts. The rearrangement joins TRBV29-1 to TRBJ1-2, with a weak D call TRBD1 (6 bases). Trimming removed 3 bases from V and 7 bases from J, with 15 bases in between. The CDR3 is made up of 13 amino acids. Germline V gives CDR1 SQVTM, CDR2 ANQGSEA. In DNA, the CDR3 is TGCAGCGTTGAGGAAGGGGGGATTGGTGGCTACACCTTC. Its protein product is CSVEEGGIGGYTF. Drawing the rest from reference TRBV29-1 and TRBJ1-2, the complete variable domain is SAVISQKPSRDICQRGTSLTIQCQVDSQVTMMFWYRQQPGQSLTLIATANQGSEATYESGFVIDKFPISRPNLTFSTLTVSNMSPEDSSIYLCSVEEGGIGGYTFGSGTRLTVV.

The chain is built from TRBV11-2 and TRBJ2-1; TRBD1 aligns across 9 bases. Trimming at V came to 3 bases and at J to 8 bases, leaving 5 bases not matched to a gene. The CDR3 length is 14 residues. Germline assignment: CDR1 SGHAT and CDR2 FQNNGV. The CDR3 region is CASSLGQGGDEQFF. DNA of the CDR3: TGTGCCAGCAGCTTGGGACAGGGAGGGGATGAGCAGTTCTTC.